The clone carrying this T cell receptor (beta chain) was observed at least ten times. Its antigen is currently unknown. cDNA molecules, individually, were tagged with unique molecular identifiers. TCRdb analysed the 5' RACE reads with MiXCR anew, one entry per CDR3 protein. Of approximately 70,000 distinct CDR3 sequences in the sample, 12% were seen once. The sample comes from a study of early T cells in non-severe SARS-CoV-2 infection. Study details: Sequenced bulk RNA came from whole blood that was unsorted, and chains were unpaired. Study-wide results and limits: Matching against VDJdb likely underestimated virus-specific expansions, favoring anti-spike CD8.

The source is an adult who was a healthcare worker with PCR-confirmed SARS-CoV-2 infection or an uninfected control (not recorded which). Sample: whole blood.

CDR3 in DNA: TGTGCCAGCAGCTCCTTACTCCAAAGGGCGAACACCGGGGAGCTGTTTTTT. It codes for CASSSLLQRANTGELFF. The chain joins TRBV7-9 to TRBJ2-2, with D uncertain. Germline CDR1 is SEHNR and CDR2 is FQNEAQ (reference sequence). This CDR3 spans 17 amino acids. Deletions cut 4 bases from V and 0 bases from J, with 15 bases between.